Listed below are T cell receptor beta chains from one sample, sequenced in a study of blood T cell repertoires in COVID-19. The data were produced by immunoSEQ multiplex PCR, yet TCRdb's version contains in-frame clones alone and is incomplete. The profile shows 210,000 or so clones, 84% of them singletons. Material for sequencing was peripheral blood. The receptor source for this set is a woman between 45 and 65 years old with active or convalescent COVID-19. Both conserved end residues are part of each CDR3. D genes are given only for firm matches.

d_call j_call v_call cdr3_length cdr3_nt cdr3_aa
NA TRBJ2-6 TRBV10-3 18 TGTGCCATCAGTGACCCCTCACAGGGATCCTCTGGGGCCAACGTCCTGACTTTC CAISDPSQGSSGANVLTF
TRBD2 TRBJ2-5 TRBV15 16 TGTGCCACCAGCAGAGATTCCGGGACTAGCAGGGAGACCCAGTACTTC CATSRDSGTSRETQYF
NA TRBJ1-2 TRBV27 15 TGTGCCAGCAGTCCTCGGACAAGCTCGGACTATGGCTACACCTTC CASSPRTSSDYGYTF
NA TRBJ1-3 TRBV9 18 TGTGCCAGCAGCGTGCAGGGTCATCCCGCCTCCTCTGGAAACACCATATATTTT CASSVQGHPASSGNTIYF
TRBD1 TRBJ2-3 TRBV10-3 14 TGTGCCATCAGTGGAGACAGGGGAGCAGATACGCAGTATTTT CAISGDRGADTQYF
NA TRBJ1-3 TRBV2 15 TGTGCCACCAACCTCGGGGGGGCAGAGGGAAACACCATATATTTT CATNLGGAEGNTIYF
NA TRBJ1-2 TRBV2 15 TGTGCCAGCAGTATTTCCAGGGCGTGGGTCCCAGGCTACACCTTC CASSISRAWVPGYTF
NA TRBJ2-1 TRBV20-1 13 TGCAGTGCTAGTTTTAGCTCCTACAATGAGCAGTTCTTC CSASFSSYNEQFF
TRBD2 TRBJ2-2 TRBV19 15 TGTGCCAGCGACGGGGGGGCCGCGAACACCGGGGAGCTGTTTTTT CASDGGAANTGELFF
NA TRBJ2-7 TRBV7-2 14 TGTGCCAGCAGCTTATATGAGTTTACCTACGAGCAGTACTTC CASSLYEFTYEQYF
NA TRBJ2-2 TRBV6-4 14 TGTGCCAGTACGGAGGTCCCAGAAGGCGGGGAGCTGTTTTTT CASTEVPEGGELFF
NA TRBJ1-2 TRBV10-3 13 TGTGCCATCAGTGCGGACAGTAACTATGGCTACACCTTC CAISADSNYGYTF
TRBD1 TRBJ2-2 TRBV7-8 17 TGTGCCAGCAGCTTTCAGGGGGACAGGGTTTCCACCGGGGAGCTGTTTTTT CASSFQGDRVSTGELFF
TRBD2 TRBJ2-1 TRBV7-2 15 TGTGCCAGCAGCTTTCTCCTAGCGGGAGCCCAAGAGCAGTTCTTC CASSFLLAGAQEQFF